This TCR beta chain originates from a study of T cell responses to AZD1222 COVID-19 vaccine. Notes on the study in general: Clonal diversity was possibly underestimated, and the donors were mostly white British, with more females.

The CDR3 extends over 16 amino acids. V shed 6 bases, J shed 2 bases, and the junction held 11 bases outside the gene matches. Regarding this clone: Its antigen is undetermined.

Investigators merged groups given second doses at roughly 4 or roughly 12 weeks. The data were produced by immunoSEQ multiplex PCR, yet TCRdb's version contains in-frame clones alone and is incomplete. This repertoire shows almost 95,000 clones, 85% found once; its top ten account for over 3.5%. The specimen comprised peripheral blood, sampled 28 days after the second AZD1222 dose. This sequence was found in an adult who received the AZD1222 COVID-19 vaccine. The chain uses TRBV23-1 and TRBJ2-3, with 7 bases lining up with TRBD1. TRBV23-1 falls under the ORF class, with uncertain function. The DNA for the CDR3 is TGCGCCAGCAGGCCCGTCTACAGGGGAATCACAGATACGCAGTATTTT. Protein sequence: CASRPVYRGITDTQYF.